The T cell receptor beta chain under discussion was sequenced for a study of early T cells in non-severe SARS-CoV-2 infection. TCRdb used MiXCR to reprocess the 5' RACE reads, holding one entry per CDR3 protein. The table records under 35,000 distinct CDR3 sequences, just under 3% of them present only once. This clonotype was recorded at least ten times. Germline CDR1 and CDR2: SGHRS and YFSETQ. The CDR3 has 17 amino acids. After removal of 0 bases from V and 4 bases from J, the junction contained 10 bases not matched to a gene. This chain uses TRBV5-1 with TRBJ2-3; the match to TRBD2 covers 8 bases. The sample comprised whole blood. The TCR comes from an adult who was a healthcare worker with PCR-confirmed SARS-CoV-2 infection or an uninfected control (not recorded which). The CDR3 region is CASSLAWRGVDSDTQYF. DNA of the CDR3: TGCGCCAGCAGCTTGGCCTGGCGGGGGGTGGATTCAGATACGCAGTATTTT.